This is a list of T cell receptor beta chains from one sample in a study of T cells after yellow fever vaccination. A single record per CDR3 protein comes from TCRdb applying MiXCR to the 5' RACE reads. The repertoire holds some 350,000 distinct CDR3 sequences, 3% to 4.5% seen once, with 20% to 25% in the top ten. The source was PBMCs, collected 5 days after the yellow fever booster vaccination. The receptors derive from a man younger than 35 who received the YFV17D yellow fever vaccine. CDR3s leave out the opening cysteine and the closing phenylalanine or tryptophan. The order of the fields is V gene, J gene, CDR3 protein.

V: TRBV7-9; J: TRBJ2-2; CDR3: AAEQGTGELF
V: TRBV18; J: TRBJ2-3; CDR3: ASSRSSGDTDTQY
V: TRBV7-9; J: TRBJ2-5; CDR3: ASSLSWETQY
V: TRBV6-2/TRBV6-3; J: TRBJ2-5; CDR3: ASNLQGAPQETQY
V: TRBV6-2/TRBV6-3; J: TRBJ1-1; CDR3: ASNRLQGSTEAF
V: TRBV5-1; J: TRBJ2-3; CDR3: ASSLFTLEDTQY
V: TRBV7-8; J: TRBJ1-6; CDR3: ASSLAPGANSPLH
V: TRBV30; J: TRBJ1-2; CDR3: AWKRDRPYGYT
V: TRBV6-2/TRBV6-3; J: TRBJ2-5; CDR3: ASSPGQETQY
V: TRBV19; J: TRBJ1-4; CDR3: ASSLGTKGEKLF
V: TRBV20-1; J: TRBJ2-3; CDR3: SARDLSDTQY
V: TRBV6-5; J: TRBJ1-2; CDR3: ASSYFGQIFNYGYT
V: TRBV24-1; J: TRBJ1-3; CDR3: ATSDTRQGGNTIY
V: TRBV12-3/TRBV12-4; J: TRBJ2-1; CDR3: ASSASGGAGNEQF
V: TRBV11-2; J: TRBJ2-7; CDR3: ASSLGDVPYEQY
V: TRBV7-3; J: TRBJ2-2; CDR3: ASSKQEGTGELF
V: TRBV10-3; J: TRBJ1-2; CDR3: AMGGSDGYT
V: TRBV24-1; J: TRBJ2-2; CDR3: ATSDQQGRGTGELF
V: TRBV5-8; J: TRBJ1-1; CDR3: ASSLEPGNTEAF
V: TRBV7-9; J: TRBJ2-3; CDR3: ASSPRTAADTQY
V: TRBV7-6; J: TRBJ1-5; CDR3: ASSSDRAGGNQPQH
V: TRBV3-1; J: TRBJ2-2; CDR3: ASSREGWTGELF
V: TRBV19; J: TRBJ1-1; CDR3: ASSNRIGDTEAF
V: TRBV7-2; J: TRBJ2-7; CDR3: ASSYMAGDEQY
V: TRBV29-1; J: TRBJ1-1; CDR3: SVEWDRVHTEAF
V: TRBV7-2; J: TRBJ1-2; CDR3: ASSEPTYANYGYT
V: TRBV11-2; J: TRBJ2-1; CDR3: ASSSPWGASGGPGEIEQF
V: TRBV6-1; J: TRBJ1-1; CDR3: ASSQQVKAF
V: TRBV5-6; J: TRBJ1-6; CDR3: ASSRGGGNLH